These T cell receptor beta chains were read from a single sample in a study of CD8 T cells in Susac syndrome. TCRdb reprocessed the immunoSEQ multiplex PCR reads with MiXCR, giving one entry per CDR3 protein. The sample carries around 170,000 distinct CDR3 sequences, 95% recorded once. Sequencing was performed on CD8+ T cells from PBMCs. The receptors stem from a human donor with Susac syndrome. The CDR3 runs from the conserved cysteine through the conserved F or W. The D gene is left open where the match is weak. Clone size is not always given. Where it is, it says once, few, many or a class for expanded clones.

size	V	D	J	DNA	CDR3
.	TRBV24-1	.	TRBJ2-7	TGTGCCGCATCGGACAGTTTCTACGAGCAGTACTTC	CAASDSFYEQYF
.	TRBV6-5	TRBD1	TRBJ1-1	TGTGCCAGCAGTGATACAGGGGTCACTGAAGCTTTCTTT	CASSDTGVTEAFF
.	TRBV20-1	TRBD2	TRBJ2-3	TGCAGTGCCCGAAGACTAGCGGGAGGCACAGATACGCAGTATTTT	CSARRLAGGTDTQYF
.	TRBV12-3/TRBV12-4	.	TRBJ2-3	TGTGCCAGCAGTTTAGGTACGGGGGCCACAGATACGCAGTATTTT	CASSLGTGATDTQYF
.	TRBV2	.	TRBJ1-1	TGTGCCAGCAGTGAAGCCCTACAGAACACTGAAGCTTTCTTT	CASSEALQNTEAFF
once	TRBV7-9	.	TRBJ2-7	TGTGCCAGCAGGCAAGAAGACGGAACCTACGAGCAGTACTTC	CASRQEDGTYEQYF
once	TRBV13	.	TRBJ1-4	TGTGCCAGCAGCTTAGGAGACAGTGAAAAACTGTTTTTT	CASSLGDSEKLFF
.	TRBV4-1	TRBD2	TRBJ2-1	TGCGCCAGCAGCCACTTGGCGGGAGAGGTCTACAATGAGCAGTTCTTC	CASSHLAGEVYNEQFF
.	TRBV6-5	.	TRBJ2-7	TGTGCCAGCAGTTACTCGATCGGTTACGAGCAGTACTTC	CASSYSIGYEQYF
.	TRBV20-1	.	TRBJ2-2	TGCAGTGCTGTCTTTCGGGACACCGGGGAGCTGTTTTTT	CSAVFRDTGELFF
.	TRBV5-1	.	TRBJ2-1	TGCGCCAGCAGCCCCCTAGGGGGAGCGGACAATGAGCAGTTCTTC	CASSPLGGADNEQFF
.	TRBV19	.	TRBJ2-1	TGTGCCAGTGGACAGTTTGTTTACAATGAGCAGTTCTTC	CASGQFVYNEQFF
.	TRBV12-3/TRBV12-4	.	TRBJ1-1	TGTGCCAGCATGAATTGGGGGGGAAAAGCTTTCTTT	CASMNWGGKAFF
.	TRBV28	TRBD2	TRBJ2-7	TGTGCCAGCAGAAGACTAGCGGGAGCACACGAGCAGTACTTC	CASRRLAGAHEQYF
.	TRBV28	.	TRBJ2-1	TGTGCCAGCAGTACATATCAGACCTACAATGAGCAGTTCTTC	CASSTYQTYNEQFF
.	TRBV5-6	.	TRBJ1-1	TGTGCCAGCAGCTTGGTTAAAAACACTGAAGCTTTCTTT	CASSLVKNTEAFF
.	TRBV7-3	.	TRBJ2-2	TGTGCCAGCAGCTTAACACAGGGAATCGGGGAGCTGTTTTTT	CASSLTQGIGELFF
.	TRBV5-1	.	TRBJ1-1	TGCGCCAGCAGCTTGATTCCGACAGACCGTGACATGAACACTGAAGCTTTCTTT	CASSLIPTDRDMNTEAFF